The clone carrying this T cell receptor (beta chain) was seen a handful of times. Its antigen is unknown. Aged about 6 to 100, donors were systemically healthy Caucasians from Russia. A minimum of 6 micrograms of total RNA was extracted per sample. Germline V lookup: CDR1 SEHNR, CDR2 FQNEAQ (reference sequence). The CDR3 has 15 residues. V was clipped by 5 bases and J by 1 base; unmatched bases: 6. Through a sample-barcoded 5' primer and a J-beta primer mix, a second PCR was run for roughly 7 to 12 cycles. TCRdb independently ran MiXCR on the 5' RACE reads; one entry per CDR3 protein. This sample has about 1.4 million distinct CDR3 sequences, with roughly 59% found just once. The sample belongs to a study of blood T cells in healthy people across ages. Study-wide results and caveats: Naive T cell percentage showed a strong correlation with the diversity of TCR beta. Donors of long life had a larger count of naive CD4+ cells and greater diversity than aged donors.

The receptor comes from a man aged 18 to 35 in good health. This sequence joins TRBV7-9 and TRBJ1-2; 8 positions agree with TRBD1. Sequencing was carried out using blood. CDR3 sequence: CASSPGGSINYGYTF. The CDR3 coding sequence is TGTGCCAGCAGCCCAGGGGGCAGTATTAACTATGGCTACACCTTC. The full variable domain, completed using reference TRBV7-9 and TRBJ1-2, is DTGVSQNPRHKITKRGQNVTFRCDPISEHNRLYWYRQTLGQGPEFLTYFQNEAQLEKSRLLSDRFSAERPKGSFSTLEIQRTEQGDSAMYLCASSPGGSINYGYTFGSGTRLTVV.